These T cell receptor beta chains were read from a single sample in a study of control samples from healthy donors and cancer patients. Repertoires were generated with immunoSEQ multiplex PCR, while TCRdb's copy carries only in-frame clones and drops some. This table has 90,000 to 150,000 clones, more than 70% appearing once. Sequencing input: blood. Source of these receptors: a man between 45 and 60 years old in good health. Both conserved end residues are part of each CDR3. D genes are given only for firm matches. Only part of the rows carry a size: once, few, many, or a class if the clone is expanded.

TRBJ2-7	.	.	TRBV5-1	TGCGCCAGCAGCTCGGGTCCAGGAGGGGACTACGAGCAGTACTTC	CASSSGPGGDYEQYF
TRBJ2-7	.	.	TRBV14	TGTGCCAGCAGCCAAGAAGAGGCTAACGAGCAGTACTTC	CASSQEEANEQYF
TRBJ1-2	.	.	TRBV29-1	TGCAGCGTTGAAGGCCTAGGAGGGAACACTAACTATGGCTACACCTTC	CSVEGLGGNTNYGYTF
TRBJ1-4	.	.	TRBV7-8	TGCGCCAGCAGCTTAAGGGTCCTGGATGAAAAACTGTTTTTT	CASSLRVLDEKLFF
TRBJ1-1	.	.	TRBV19	TGTGCCAGTAGGGTCGGAAGCACTGAAGCTTTCTTT	CASRVGSTEAFF
TRBJ1-1	.	.	TRBV19	TGTGCCAGTAAGAGGGCGGGGGGCACTGAAGCTTTCTTT	CASKRAGGTEAFF
TRBJ2-7	TRBD1	.	TRBV29-1	TGCAGCGTTTTTGCCGGGACAGCCCCCTACGAGCAGTACTTC	CSVFAGTAPYEQYF
TRBJ1-5	.	.	TRBV29-1	TGCAGAGGCTTAAGGAGTAATCAGCCCCAGCATTTT	CRGLRSNQPQHF
TRBJ2-5	TRBD2	.	TRBV7-8	TGTGCCAGCAGCTTAGTAGGGAGCGGGGCCCAGTACTTC	CASSLVGSGAQYF
TRBJ1-1	.	.	TRBV11-2	TGTGCCAGCAGCTTAGCGGGCCTTGAAGCTTTCTTT	CASSLAGLEAFF
TRBJ1-1	.	few	TRBV12-3/TRBV12-4	TGTGCCAGCAGTTTGAGGTTTAACACTGAAGCTTTCTTT	CASSLRFNTEAFF
TRBJ1-2	TRBD1	.	TRBV19	TGTGCCAGTAGTGCGGGACAGGGGGCAAGCTATGGCTACACCTTC	CASSAGQGASYGYTF
TRBJ2-3	.	.	TRBV18	TGTGCCAGCTCACCCACAGATACGCAGTATTTT	CASSPTDTQYF
TRBJ1-2	TRBD1	once	TRBV7-6	TGTGCCAGCAGTCTACAGGGGGGGGAGGACGGCTACACCTTC	CASSLQGGEDGYTF
TRBJ2-3	.	.	TRBV27	TGTGCCAGCAGTTTTGGGATCGGGGGAATAGCAGATACGCAGTATTTT	CASSFGIGGIADTQYF
TRBJ2-7	.	.	TRBV19	TGTGCCAGTAGTCCCTGGGGTTTCTCCTACGAGCAGTACTTC	CASSPWGFSYEQYF
TRBJ2-7	TRBD1	.	TRBV5-1	TGCGCCAGCAGCTTCGGGACAGGGGTCTCCTACGAGCAGTACTTC	CASSFGTGVSYEQYF
TRBJ1-3	TRBD1	.	TRBV10-3	TGTGCCATCAGCAACACAGGGGGCGGAAACACCATATATTTT	CAISNTGGGNTIYF
TRBJ1-1	TRBD1	.	TRBV18	TGTGCCAGCTCATCACAGGGGATGGGGGTGAGAACTGAAGCTTTCTTT	CASSSQGMGVRTEAFF
TRBJ1-3	TRBD1	.	TRBV19	TGTGCCAGTCGGGACAGGGATTTCTCTGGAAACACCATATATTTT	CASRDRDFSGNTIYF
TRBJ2-3	TRBD2	.	TRBV5-4	TGTGCCAGCAGTCACCCTAGCGGTAGCACAGATACGCAGTATTTT	CASSHPSGSTDTQYF
TRBJ1-6	.	many	TRBV27	TGTGCCAGCAGTTTATCTCCCGGGCCCTATAATTCACCCCTCCACTTT	CASSLSPGPYNSPLHF
TRBJ1-4	TRBD1	.	TRBV27	TGTGCCAGCAGTCCTAGGGGGCGTGCTAATGAAAAACTGTTTTTT	CASSPRGRANEKLFF
TRBJ2-3	TRBD2	.	TRBV7-9	TGTGCCAGCAGTTCCGGACTAGCTCCCACAGATACGCAGTATTTT	CASSSGLAPTDTQYF
TRBJ1-6	TRBD1	.	TRBV6-1	TGTGCCAGCAGTGAAACCCCGACAGGGAGCTCACCCCTCCACTTT	CASSETPTGSSPLHF
TRBJ2-7	TRBD1	.	TRBV19	TGTGCCAGTAGTGCCCAGTGGACAGGCCCCTACGAGCAGTACTTC	CASSAQWTGPYEQYF
TRBJ1-2	.	.	TRBV24-1	TGTGCCACCAGTGCTAGGACGGATGCCTATGGCTACACCTTC	CATSARTDAYGYTF
TRBJ2-5	.	.	TRBV5-1	TGCGCCAGCAGCTTGCGGGGGTTAAACCAAGAGACCCAGTACTTC	CASSLRGLNQETQYF
TRBJ1-5	.	.	TRBV24-1	TGTGCCACCAGTGATGTCCTCAATCAGCCCCAGCATTTT	CATSDVLNQPQHF
TRBJ1-2	.	.	TRBV10-3	TGTGCCATCAGTGAGTCGGCAGGGGCCGGAGGCTACACCTTC	CAISESAGAGGYTF
TRBJ1-2	.	.	TRBV20-1	TGCAGCGGGGGGGGCAGCTATGGCTACACCTTC	CSGGGSYGYTF
TRBJ1-5	.	.	TRBV2	TGTGCCAGCAGTGAATCAGACGGGGGGGTGACGCCCCAGCATTTT	CASSESDGGVTPQHF
TRBJ1-5	.	.	TRBV27	TGTGCCAGCAGCACACAGGGTGGCAATCAGCCCCAGCATTTT	CASSTQGGNQPQHF
TRBJ2-6	.	.	TRBV29-1	TGCAGCGTTGAAGGGCCGGGGGCTGGGGCCAACGTCCTGACTTTC	CSVEGPGAGANVLTF
TRBJ2-5	.	.	TRBV19	TGTGCCAGTAGTATGGGCAGCCAAGAGACCCAGTACTTC	CASSMGSQETQYF
TRBJ2-3	TRBD2	.	TRBV10-3	TGTGCCATCAGTGGCGGGACTAGCGGGGGGGCTAGCACAGATACGCAGTATTTT	CAISGGTSGGASTDTQYF
TRBJ1-1	TRBD1	.	TRBV10-2	TGCGCCAGCAGTGAGCAGGGACAGGGATACACTGAAGCTTTCTTT	CASSEQGQGYTEAFF
TRBJ1-1	.	.	TRBV19	TGTGCCAGTAGTATAGGACGCGGGGTTGACACTGAAGCTTTCTTT	CASSIGRGVDTEAFF
TRBJ2-3	TRBD2	.	TRBV9	TGTGCCAGCAGCAACTCAGCGGGGGGCTCATTCACAGATACGCAGTATTTT	CASSNSAGGSFTDTQYF
TRBJ2-3	.	.	TRBV3-1/TRBV3-2	TGTGCCAGCAGTCCAGGGCCCACAGATACGCAGTATTTT	CASSPGPTDTQYF